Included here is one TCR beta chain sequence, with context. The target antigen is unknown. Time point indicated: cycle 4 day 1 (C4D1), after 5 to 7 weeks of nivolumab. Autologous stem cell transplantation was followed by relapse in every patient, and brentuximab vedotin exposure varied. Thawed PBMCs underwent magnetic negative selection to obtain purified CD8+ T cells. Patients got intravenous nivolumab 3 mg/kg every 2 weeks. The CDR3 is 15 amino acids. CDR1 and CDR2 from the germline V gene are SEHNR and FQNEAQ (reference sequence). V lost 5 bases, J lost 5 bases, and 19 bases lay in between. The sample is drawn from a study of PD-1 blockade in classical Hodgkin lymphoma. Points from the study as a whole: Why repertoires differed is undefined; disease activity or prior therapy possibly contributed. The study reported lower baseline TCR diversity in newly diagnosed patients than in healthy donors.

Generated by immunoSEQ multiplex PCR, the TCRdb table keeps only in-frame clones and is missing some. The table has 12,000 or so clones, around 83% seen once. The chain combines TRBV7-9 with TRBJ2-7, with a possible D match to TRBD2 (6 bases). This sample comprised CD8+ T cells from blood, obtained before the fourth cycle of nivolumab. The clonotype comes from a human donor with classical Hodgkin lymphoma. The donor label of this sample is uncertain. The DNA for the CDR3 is TGTGCCAGCAGCCCGGCAAACGCTCGCGGGAACGAGCAGTACTTC. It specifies CASSPANARGNEQYF.